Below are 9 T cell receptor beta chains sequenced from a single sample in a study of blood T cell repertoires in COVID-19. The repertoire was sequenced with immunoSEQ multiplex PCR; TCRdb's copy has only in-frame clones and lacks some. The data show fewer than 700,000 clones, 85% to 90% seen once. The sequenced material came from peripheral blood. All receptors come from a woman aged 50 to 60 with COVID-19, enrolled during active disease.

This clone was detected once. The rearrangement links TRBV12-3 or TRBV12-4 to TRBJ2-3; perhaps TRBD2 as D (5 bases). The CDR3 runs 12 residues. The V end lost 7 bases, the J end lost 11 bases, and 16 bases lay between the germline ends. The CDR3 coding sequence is TGTGCCAGCACGACCGGATCCGGGGTGCAGTATTTT. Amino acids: CASTTGSGVQYF.

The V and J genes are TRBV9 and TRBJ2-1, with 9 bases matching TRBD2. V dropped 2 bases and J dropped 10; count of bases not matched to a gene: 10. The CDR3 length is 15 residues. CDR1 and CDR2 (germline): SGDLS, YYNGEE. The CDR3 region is CASSVFAGGLLEQFF. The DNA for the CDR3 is TGTGCCAGCAGCGTGTTCGCGGGGGGGCTCTTGGAGCAGTTCTTC.

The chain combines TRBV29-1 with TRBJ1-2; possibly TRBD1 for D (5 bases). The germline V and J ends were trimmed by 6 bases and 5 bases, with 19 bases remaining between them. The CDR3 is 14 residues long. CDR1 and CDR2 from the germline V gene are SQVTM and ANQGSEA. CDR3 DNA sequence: TGCAGCGTAGCAAGCCTTTACAGGAGATATGGCTACACCTTC. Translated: CSVASLYRRYGYTF.

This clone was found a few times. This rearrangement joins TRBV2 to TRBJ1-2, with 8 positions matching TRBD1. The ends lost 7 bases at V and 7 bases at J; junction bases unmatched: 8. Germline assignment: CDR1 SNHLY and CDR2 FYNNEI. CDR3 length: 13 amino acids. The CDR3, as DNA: TGTGCCAGCACCGGACAGGGTTTAAGTGGCTACACCTTC. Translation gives CASTGQGLSGYTF.

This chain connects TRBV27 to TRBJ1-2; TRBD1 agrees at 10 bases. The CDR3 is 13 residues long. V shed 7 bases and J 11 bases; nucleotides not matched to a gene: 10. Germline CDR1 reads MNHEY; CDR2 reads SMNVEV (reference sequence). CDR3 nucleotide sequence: TGTGCCAGCACCACGGCGGGACAGGGGACGTACACCTTC. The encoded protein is CASTTAGQGTYTF.

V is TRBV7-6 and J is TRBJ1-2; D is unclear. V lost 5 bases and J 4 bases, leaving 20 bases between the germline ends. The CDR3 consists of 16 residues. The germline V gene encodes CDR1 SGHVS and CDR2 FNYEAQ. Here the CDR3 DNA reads TGTGCCAGCAGCCCGAGTCCGGCAGCTGGGAGCTATGGCTACACCTTC. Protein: CASSPSPAAGSYGYTF.

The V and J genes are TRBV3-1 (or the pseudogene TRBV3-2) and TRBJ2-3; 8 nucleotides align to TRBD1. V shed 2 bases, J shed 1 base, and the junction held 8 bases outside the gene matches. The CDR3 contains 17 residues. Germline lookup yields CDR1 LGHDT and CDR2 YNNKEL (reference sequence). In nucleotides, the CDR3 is TGTGCCAGCAGCCAACTTCCCGGACAGGGACGCACAGATACGCAGTATTTT. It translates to CASSQLPGQGRTDTQYF.

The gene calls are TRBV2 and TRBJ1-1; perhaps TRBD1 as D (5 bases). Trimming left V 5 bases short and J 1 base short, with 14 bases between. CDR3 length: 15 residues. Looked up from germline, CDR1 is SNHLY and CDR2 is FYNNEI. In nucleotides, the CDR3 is TGTGCCAGCAGTTTCCGTGACAGACCGAACACTGAAGCTTTCTTT. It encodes CASSFRDRPNTEAFF.

The CDR3 region is CASSWTPNGGDTQYF. As DNA, the CDR3 is TGTGCCAGCAGTTGGACACCTAACGGGGGGGACACGCAGTATTTT. This rearrangement joins TRBV6-5 to TRBJ2-3; 8 nucleotides agree with TRBD2. CDR1 and CDR2 from the germline V gene are MNHEY and SVGAGI. This CDR3 contains 15 residues. Trimming removed 4 bases from V and 9 bases from J; junction bases left unmatched: 12.